This T cell receptor beta chain is drawn from a study of T cell repertoires in cytomegalovirus infection. Study-level background: It can be stated that public TCR beta signatures indicated CMV infection as well as a matching HLA type. Study-level results: CMV-specific TCR beta clonotypes restricted by HLA-C dominated the ex vivo response.

In its sample, this clonotype was seen many times. Its specificity is unknown. MiXCR, run by TCRdb on the reads, gives a single entry per CDR3 protein. The sample carries about 440,000 distinct CDR3 sequences, approximately 32% recorded once. The source material was PBMCs. This TCR derives from a human donor in good health (CMV status not recorded). Some clones in this sample may be carry-over from other donors' samples.

DNA of the CDR3: TGTGCCAGCAGCTTAGCGAGTTGGGGGTCAAGCGGGGCTGAAGCTTTCTTT. Translation: CASSLASWGSSGAEAFF. The chain is built from TRBV7-6 and TRBJ1-1, with D possibly matching TRBD1 (5 bases). Trimming took off 0 bases at V and 6 bases at J, with 20 bases between the two ends. This CDR3 has 17 amino acids. CDR1 and CDR2 (germline): SGHVS, FNYEAQ.